This T cell receptor (beta chain) was identified in a study of control samples from healthy donors and cancer patients. Data came from immunoSEQ multiplex PCR; TCRdb stores just in-frame clones and leaves some out. The table has about 86,000 clones, more than 85% seen once. CDR3 size: 13 residues. Germline V CDR1 and CDR2: MRHNA, SNTAGT. Trimming took 6 bases from V and 9 from J, leaving 12 bases between them. The specimen sequenced was blood. The sequence was collected from a woman aged 25 to 39 in good health. J is TRBJ1-6 and V is TRBV6-4; D gene ambiguous. CDR3 sequence: CASSAVRGSPLHF. The DNA for the CDR3 is TGTGCCAGCAGCGCAGTCCGGGGTTCACCCCTCCACTTT.